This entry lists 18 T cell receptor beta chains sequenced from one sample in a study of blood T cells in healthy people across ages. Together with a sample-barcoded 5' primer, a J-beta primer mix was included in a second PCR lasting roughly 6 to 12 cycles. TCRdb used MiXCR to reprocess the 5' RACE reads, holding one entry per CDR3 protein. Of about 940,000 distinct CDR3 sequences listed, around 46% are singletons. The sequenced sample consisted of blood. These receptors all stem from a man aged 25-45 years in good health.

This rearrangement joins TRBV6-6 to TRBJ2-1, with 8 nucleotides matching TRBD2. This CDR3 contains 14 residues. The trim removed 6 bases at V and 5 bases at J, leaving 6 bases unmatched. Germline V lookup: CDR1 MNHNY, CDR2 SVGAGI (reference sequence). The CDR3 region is CASSRLAPNNEQFF. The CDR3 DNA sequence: TGTGCCAGCAGCCGACTAGCGCCGAACAATGAGCAGTTCTTC.

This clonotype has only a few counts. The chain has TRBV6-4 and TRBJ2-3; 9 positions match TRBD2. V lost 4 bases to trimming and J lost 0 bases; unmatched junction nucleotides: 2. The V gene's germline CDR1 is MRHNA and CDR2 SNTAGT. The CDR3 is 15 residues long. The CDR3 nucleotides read TGTGCCAGCAGTGGGACTAGCGCTAGCACAGATACGCAGTATTTT. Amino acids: CASSGTSASTDTQYF.

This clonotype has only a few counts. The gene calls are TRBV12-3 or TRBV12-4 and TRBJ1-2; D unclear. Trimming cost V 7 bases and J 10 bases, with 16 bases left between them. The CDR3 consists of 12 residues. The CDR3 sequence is CASTPDAQVYTF. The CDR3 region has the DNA TGTGCCAGCACCCCGGACGCCCAGGTCTACACCTTC.

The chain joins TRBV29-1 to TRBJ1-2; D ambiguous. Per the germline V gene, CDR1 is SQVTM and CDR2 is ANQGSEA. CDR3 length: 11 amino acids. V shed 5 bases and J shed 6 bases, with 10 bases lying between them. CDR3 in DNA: TGCAGCGTTAGCCATGGGGATGGCTACACCTTC. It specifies CSVSHGDGYTF.

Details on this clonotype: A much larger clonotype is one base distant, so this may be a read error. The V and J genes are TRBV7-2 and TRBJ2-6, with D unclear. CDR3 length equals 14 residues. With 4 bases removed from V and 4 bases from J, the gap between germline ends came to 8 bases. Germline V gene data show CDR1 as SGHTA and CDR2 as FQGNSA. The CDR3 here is CASSSSLGANVLTF. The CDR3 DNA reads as TGTGCCAGCAGCTCATCTCTGGGGGCCAACGTCCTGACTTTC.

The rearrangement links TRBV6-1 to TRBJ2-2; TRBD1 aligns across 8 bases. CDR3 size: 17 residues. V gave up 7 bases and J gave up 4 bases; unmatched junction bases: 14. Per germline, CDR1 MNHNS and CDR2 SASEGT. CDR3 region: CASTHDGQGGLTGELFF. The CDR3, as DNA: TGTGCCAGCACCCATGACGGACAGGGAGGTCTCACCGGGGAGCTGTTTTTT.

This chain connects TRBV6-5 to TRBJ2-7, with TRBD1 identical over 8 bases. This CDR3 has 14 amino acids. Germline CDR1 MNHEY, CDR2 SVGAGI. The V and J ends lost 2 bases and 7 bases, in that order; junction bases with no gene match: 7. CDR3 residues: CASSYGTGVREQYF. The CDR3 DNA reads TGTGCCAGCAGTTACGGGACAGGCGTCAGGGAGCAGTACTTC.

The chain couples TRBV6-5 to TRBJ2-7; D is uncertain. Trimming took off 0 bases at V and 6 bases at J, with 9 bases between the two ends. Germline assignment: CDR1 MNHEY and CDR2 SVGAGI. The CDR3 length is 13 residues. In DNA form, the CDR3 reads TGTGCCAGCAGTTACTCGAACCCGGGCGAGCAGTACTTC. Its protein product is CASSYSNPGEQYF.

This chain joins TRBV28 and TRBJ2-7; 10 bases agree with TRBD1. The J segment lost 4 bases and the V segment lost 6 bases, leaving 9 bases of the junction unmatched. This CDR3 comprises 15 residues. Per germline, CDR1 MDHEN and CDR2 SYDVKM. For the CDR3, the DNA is TGTGCCAGCAGACCCGGGACAGGGGTTGGTTACGAGCAGTACTTC. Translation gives CASRPGTGVGYEQYF. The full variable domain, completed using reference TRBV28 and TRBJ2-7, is DVKVTQSSRYLVKRTGEKVFLECVQDMDHENMFWYRQDPGLGLRLIYFSYDVKMKEKGDIPEGYSVSREKKERFSLILESASTNQTSMYLCASRPGTGVGYEQYFGPGTRLTVT.

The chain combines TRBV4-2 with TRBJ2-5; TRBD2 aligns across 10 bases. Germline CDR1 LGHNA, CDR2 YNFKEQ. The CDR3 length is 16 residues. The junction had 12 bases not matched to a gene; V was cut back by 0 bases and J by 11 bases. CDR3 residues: CASSQDLAGVTNEQYF. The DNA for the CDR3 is TGTGCCAGCAGCCAAGATCTAGCGGGGGTTACCAATGAGCAGTACTTC.

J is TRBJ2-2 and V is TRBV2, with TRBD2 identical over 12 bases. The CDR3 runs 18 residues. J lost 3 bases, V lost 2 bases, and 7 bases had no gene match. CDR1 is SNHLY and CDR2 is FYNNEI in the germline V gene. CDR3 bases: TGTGCCAGCAGTGAACCGCTAGCGGGGGGGCACGACACCGGGGAGCTGTTTTTT. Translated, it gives CASSEPLAGGHDTGELFF.

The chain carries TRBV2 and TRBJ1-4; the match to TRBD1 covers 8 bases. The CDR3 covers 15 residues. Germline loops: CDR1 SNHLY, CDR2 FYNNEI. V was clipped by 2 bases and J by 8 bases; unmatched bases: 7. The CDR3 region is CASSERRQGLEKLFF. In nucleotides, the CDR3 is TGTGCCAGCAGTGAACGACGACAGGGGCTGGAAAAACTGTTTTTT.

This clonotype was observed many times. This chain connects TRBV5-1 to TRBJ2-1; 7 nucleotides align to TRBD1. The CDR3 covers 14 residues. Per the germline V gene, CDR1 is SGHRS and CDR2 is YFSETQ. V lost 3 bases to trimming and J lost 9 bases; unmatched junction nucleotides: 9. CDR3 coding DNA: TGCGCCAGCAGCTCGGAGCCGACAGGGAGTGAGCAGTTCTTC. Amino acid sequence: CASSSEPTGSEQFF.

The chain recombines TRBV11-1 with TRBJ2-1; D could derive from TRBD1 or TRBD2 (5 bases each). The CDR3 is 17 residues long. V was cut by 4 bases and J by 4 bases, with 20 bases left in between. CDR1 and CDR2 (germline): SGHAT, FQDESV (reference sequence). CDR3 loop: CASSYREGPLGYNEQFF. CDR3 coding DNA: TGTGCCAGCAGCTACCGTGAGGGGCCGCTGGGATACAATGAGCAGTTCTTC.

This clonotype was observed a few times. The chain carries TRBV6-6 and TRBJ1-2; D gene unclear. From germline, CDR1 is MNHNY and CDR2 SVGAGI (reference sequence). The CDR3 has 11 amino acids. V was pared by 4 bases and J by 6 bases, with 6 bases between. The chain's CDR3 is CASSSDHGYTF. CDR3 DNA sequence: TGTGCCAGCAGTTCAGACCATGGCTACACCTTC.

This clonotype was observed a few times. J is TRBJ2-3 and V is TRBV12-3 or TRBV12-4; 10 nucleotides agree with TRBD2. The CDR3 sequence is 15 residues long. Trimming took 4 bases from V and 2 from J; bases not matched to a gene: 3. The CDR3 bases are TGTGCCAGCAGTTCACTAGCGGGAAACACAGATACGCAGTATTTT. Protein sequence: CASSSLAGNTDTQYF.

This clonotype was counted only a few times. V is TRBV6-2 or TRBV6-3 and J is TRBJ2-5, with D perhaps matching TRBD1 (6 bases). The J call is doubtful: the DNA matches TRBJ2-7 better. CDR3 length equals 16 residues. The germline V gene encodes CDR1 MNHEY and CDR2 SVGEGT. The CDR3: CASTLSRDTLDDEQYF. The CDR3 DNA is TGTGCCAGCACTTTAAGCCGGGACACCCTGGACGACGAGCAGTACTTC.

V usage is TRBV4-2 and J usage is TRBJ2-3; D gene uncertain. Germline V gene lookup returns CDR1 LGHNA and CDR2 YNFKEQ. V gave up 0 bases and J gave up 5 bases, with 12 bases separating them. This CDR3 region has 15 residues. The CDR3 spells CASSQDKQSRDTQYF. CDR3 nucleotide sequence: TGTGCCAGCAGCCAAGATAAGCAGAGTCGAGATACGCAGTATTTT.